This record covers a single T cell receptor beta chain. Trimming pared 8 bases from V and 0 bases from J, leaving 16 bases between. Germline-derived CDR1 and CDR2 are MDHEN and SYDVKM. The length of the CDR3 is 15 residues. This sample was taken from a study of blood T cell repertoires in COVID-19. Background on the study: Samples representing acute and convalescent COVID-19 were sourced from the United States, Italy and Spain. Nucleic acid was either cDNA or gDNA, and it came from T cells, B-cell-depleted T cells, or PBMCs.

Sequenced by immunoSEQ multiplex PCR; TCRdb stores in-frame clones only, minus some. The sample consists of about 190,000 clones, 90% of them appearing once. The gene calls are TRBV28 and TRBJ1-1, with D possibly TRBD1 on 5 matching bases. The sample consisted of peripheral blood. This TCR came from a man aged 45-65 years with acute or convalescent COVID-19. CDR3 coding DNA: TGTGCCAGCTCCCCCATCAGGGATATGAACACTGAAGCTTTCTTT. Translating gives CASSPIRDMNTEAFF.